The 24 T cell receptor beta chains given below trace back to one sample, sequenced in a study of blood T cell repertoires in COVID-19. The assay was immunoSEQ multiplex PCR, and TCRdb's table has in-frame clones only and misses some. The sample carries about 83,000 clones, approximately 86% recorded once. Sequencing was performed on peripheral blood. These receptors came from a woman aged 80 or over in a cohort sampled during active or convalescent COVID-19.

The rearrangement joins TRBV30 to TRBJ2-5; D is undetermined. In germline, CDR1 is GTSNPN, CDR2 SVGIG (reference sequence). The V and J ends lost 2 bases and 0 bases respectively, with 10 bases between them. The CDR3 runs 14 residues. CDR3 bases: TGTGCCTGGAGTCTCGAGTTTTACCAAGAGACCCAGTACTTC. Protein product: CAWSLEFYQETQYF.

V gene TRBV6-5 combines with J gene TRBJ1-1, with TRBD1 matching 9 bases. Germline V gene sequence: CDR1 MNHEY, CDR2 SVGAGI. Trimming cost V 7 bases and J 4 bases; bases outside gene matches: 10. The CDR3 has 15 residues. The CDR3 DNA is TGTGCCAGCAAGCGGACAGGGGTCGGGGGCACTGAAGCTTTCTTT. Translating gives CASKRTGVGGTEAFF.

J is TRBJ1-3 and V is TRBV5-4, with 7 positions matching TRBD1. CDR1 is SGHNT, CDR2 YYREEE, per germline (reference sequence). Trimming took 2 bases from V and 2 from J; bases not matched to a gene: 4. The CDR3 is made up of 15 amino acids. The CDR3 reads CASSFEGAPGNTIYF. CDR3 DNA sequence: TGTGCCAGCAGCTTCGAGGGGGCGCCTGGAAACACCATATATTTT.

V and J are TRBV5-1 and TRBJ1-1; no firm D call. In germline, CDR1 is SGHRS, CDR2 YFSETQ. The CDR3 contains 13 residues. V lost 5 bases and J lost 6, with 14 bases in between. CDR3 in amino acids: CASSPGASAEAFF. The CDR3, as DNA: TGCGCCAGCAGTCCCGGAGCGTCAGCTGAAGCTTTCTTT.

This clone occurred once. The V and J genes are TRBV28 and TRBJ2-7, with D possibly TRBD1 on 6 matching bases. The length of the CDR3 is 14 residues. In germline, CDR1 is MDHEN, CDR2 SYDVKM. V lost 5 bases and J 3 bases, leaving 14 bases between the germline ends. DNA of the CDR3: TGTGCCAGCAGTCGACAGGATTTAAACTACGAGCAGTACTTC. Its protein is CASSRQDLNYEQYF.

The chain joins TRBV5-1 to TRBJ1-3; possibly TRBD1 for D (5 bases). Germline CDR1 SGHRS, CDR2 YFSETQ. The CDR3 consists of 17 residues. The V and J ends lost 4 bases and 0 bases respectively, with 17 bases between them. The CDR3 region has the DNA TGCGCCAGCAGCCTACGACCTACAGGTACCTCTGGAAACACCATATATTTT. Residues: CASSLRPTGTSGNTIYF.

The chain carries TRBV19 and TRBJ1-2; TRBD1 is a possible D gene (6 bases). Trimming shortened V by 7 bases and J by 0 bases, and 15 bases separated the two germline ends. This CDR3 is built from 15 residues. Germline V gives CDR1 LNHDA, CDR2 SQIVND (reference sequence). The CDR3 loop is CASTRGGPANYGYTF. As DNA, the CDR3 is TGTGCCAGTACCCGGGGGGGGCCAGCTAACTATGGCTACACCTTC.

V and J are TRBV5-8 and TRBJ1-1; D unclear. The CDR3 spans 15 residues. CDR1 is SGHTS and CDR2 is YDEGEE in the germline V gene. With 3 bases removed from V and 0 bases from J, the gap between germline ends came to 12 bases. The CDR3 here is CASSSAEPMNTEAFF. CDR3 sequence (DNA): TGTGCCAGCAGCTCCGCAGAACCGATGAACACTGAAGCTTTCTTT.

The genes are TRBV19 and TRBJ2-2; the D is unclear. The CDR3 spans 15 residues. Trimming removed 5 bases at V and 2 bases at J, with 12 bases between. The germline CDR1 and CDR2 sequences are LNHDA and SQIVND (reference sequence). This CDR3 reads CASSGSRLNTGELFF. The CDR3 DNA reads TGTGCCAGTAGTGGTTCGAGACTCAACACCGGGGAGCTGTTTTTT.

The CDR3 nucleotides are TGCGCCAGCAGCCTCACTCGGAGCTCTGGAAACACCATATATTTT. It translates to CASSLTRSSGNTIYF. V usage is TRBV5-1 and J usage is TRBJ1-3; D not resolved. Per the germline V gene, CDR1 is SGHRS and CDR2 is YFSETQ. This CDR3 is 15 amino acids long. V shed 4 bases and J shed 0 bases, with 11 bases lying between them.

The rearrangement links TRBV18 to TRBJ1-4; 7 positions agree with TRBD1. V lost 2 bases to trimming and J lost 0 bases; unmatched junction nucleotides: 6. This CDR3 is 17 amino acids long. Looked up from germline, CDR1 is KGHSH and CDR2 is LQKENI. CDR3 DNA: TGTGCCAGCTCACCAGGACAGGACTTTGCAACTAATGAAAAACTGTTTTTT. As protein: CASSPGQDFATNEKLFF.

This chain connects TRBV3-1 (or the pseudogene TRBV3-2) to TRBJ1-1; D might be TRBD1 (6 bases). Germline V gene lookup returns CDR1 LGHDT and CDR2 YNNKEL (reference sequence). V gave up 2 bases and J gave up 1 base, with 11 bases separating them. The length of the CDR3 is 15 residues. CDR3 sequence: CASSQWGGQNTEAFF. CDR3 in DNA: TGTGCCAGCAGCCAATGGGGGGGACAGAACACTGAAGCTTTCTTT.

The chain carries TRBV21-1 and TRBJ2-4; the tabulated D call, TRBD2, remains unverified against the DNA. TRBV21-1 is a pseudogene. There are 20 residues in the CDR3. Here the CDR3 reads CASSIAGASGSGGTKNIQYF. The CDR3 DNA is TGTGCCAGCAGCATCGCCGGGGCTAGCGGGAGTGGTGGAACCAAAAACATTCAGTACTTC.

The chain combines TRBV18 with TRBJ2-1, with 10 bases that match TRBD2. The V gene's germline CDR1 is KGHSH and CDR2 LQKENI. The CDR3 runs to 15 residues. V shed 2 bases, J shed 10 bases, and the junction held 8 bases outside the gene matches. The CDR3 DNA sequence: TGTGCCAGCTCACCAGTAGCGGGAGGAGTAGGGGAGCAGTTCTTC. Translating gives CASSPVAGGVGEQFF.

CDR3 nucleotides: TGTGCCAGCAGTGATGGCAGGGTGGGCCCAACTAATGAAAAACTGTTTTTT. As protein: CASSDGRVGPTNEKLFF. The gene calls are TRBV2 and TRBJ1-4, with D possibly matching TRBD1 (5 bases). V was cut by 3 bases and J by 0 bases, with 14 bases left in between. CDR1 SNHLY and CDR2 FYNNEI come from the germline V gene. The CDR3 has 17 amino acids.

The rearrangement links TRBV11-3 to TRBJ2-5; TRBD2 aligns across 9 bases. Trimming took 3 bases from V and 4 from J; bases not matched to a gene: 9. Per germline, CDR1 SGHNT and CDR2 YENEEA. The CDR3 extends over 16 amino acids. CDR3 coding DNA: TGTGCCAGCAGCTTGGGAAGGGCTAGCGGGACAGAGACCCAGTACTTC. Encoded protein: CASSLGRASGTETQYF.

This clone was seen just once. The chain is built from TRBV7-9 and TRBJ2-7; maybe TRBD1 (6 bases). The CDR3 runs to 15 residues. Trimming took 6 bases from V and 0 from J, leaving 15 bases between them. Germline assignment: CDR1 SEHNR and CDR2 FQNEAQ (reference sequence). In nucleotides, the CDR3 is TGTGCCAGCAGATCCGACAGGCTCTCCTCCTACGAGCAGTACTTC. This sequence encodes CASRSDRLSSYEQYF.

The V call is TRBV7-9, the J call TRBJ1-1; no firm D call. Trimming pared 5 bases from V and 1 base from J, leaving 8 bases between. Germline V CDR1 and CDR2: SEHNR, FQNEAQ (reference sequence). The CDR3 has 13 amino acids. This chain's CDR3 is CASSPTENTEAFF. The CDR3 nucleotides read TGTGCCAGCAGCCCTACAGAGAACACTGAAGCTTTCTTT.

The rearrangement uses TRBV19 and TRBJ1-5; D is unresolved. Germline CDR1 reads LNHDA; CDR2 reads SQIVND (reference sequence). This CDR3 is built from 12 residues. Between the trimmed V and J ends, which lost 9 bases and 0 bases, there was a span of 6 bases. This CDR3 reads CASSLSNQPQHF. The DNA of the CDR3 is TGTGCCAGCTCCCTTAGCAATCAGCCCCAGCATTTT.

The genes are TRBV27 and TRBJ2-7; possibly TRBD1 for D (7 bases). The V end was cut by 4 bases, the J end by 7 bases, with 17 bases between. From germline, CDR1 is MNHEY and CDR2 SMNVEV (reference sequence). The CDR3 consists of 14 residues. The CDR3 nucleotides are TGTGCCAGCAGTTCGACAGGGAGGAGGGGTGAGCAGTACTTC. Translated, it gives CASSSTGRRGEQYF.

This chain links TRBV5-1 with TRBJ2-7; 10 nucleotides line up with TRBD2. This CDR3 has 15 residues. The J segment lost 4 bases and the V segment lost 0 bases, leaving 4 bases of the junction unmatched. Germline V gene data show CDR1 as SGHRS and CDR2 as YFSETQ. This CDR3 is CASSLGAGGEYEQYF. The CDR3 DNA reads TGCGCCAGCAGCTTGGGAGCGGGAGGGGAATACGAGCAGTACTTC.

This clone has just one count. In nucleotides, the CDR3 is TGCGCCAGCAGCCTTCCGCTAGCGGGAGGGGCCAATGAGCAGTTCTTC. Its translation: CASSLPLAGGANEQFF. The chain recombines TRBV5-1 with TRBJ2-1; 12 bases are a match to TRBD2. Germline V gene lookup returns CDR1 SGHRS and CDR2 YFSETQ. This CDR3 contains 16 residues. J was trimmed by 6 bases and V by 4 bases; bases with no gene match: 8.

This chain connects TRBV10-2 to TRBJ2-3; 11 bases fit TRBD2. Unmatched junction bases numbered 7, after V lost 6 bases and J lost 2 bases. CDR3 length: 16 residues. CDR1 WSHSY and CDR2 SAAADI come from the germline V gene. CDR3 loop: CASRPSGRLYTDTQYF. The CDR3 DNA is TGCGCCAGCAGACCTAGCGGGAGGCTCTACACAGATACGCAGTATTTT.

The chain couples TRBV18 to TRBJ1-1; perhaps TRBD1 as D (5 bases). Trimming removed 5 bases from V and 1 base from J, with 8 bases in between. Germline loops: CDR1 KGHSH, CDR2 LQKENI. This CDR3 has 13 amino acids. CDR3 residues: CASSSQGNTEAFF. The CDR3 bases are TGTGCCAGCTCATCCCAGGGGAACACTGAAGCTTTCTTT.